This is a list of T cell receptor beta chains from one sample in a study of blood T cell repertoires in COVID-19. Clones were read by immunoSEQ multiplex PCR, and TCRdb kept only the in-frame ones, dropping some. The sample contains 80,000 to 95,000 clones, about 89% of which appear only once. The sequencing input was peripheral blood. These receptors originate from a woman in her seventies with acute or convalescent COVID-19. Both conserved end residues are part of each CDR3. The D gene is left open where the match is weak. Some rows have no size entry. The others give once, few or many, or a class for an expanded clone.

CDR3aa | CDR3nt | j_gene | abundance | d_gene | v_gene
CASTQTRNTEAFF | TGTGCCAGCACCCAGACAAGGAACACTGAAGCTTTCTTT | TRBJ1-1 | . | . | TRBV6-5
CASSPVTMVSYYEQYF | TGTGCCAGCAGCCCCGTTACTATGGTCTCCTACTACGAGCAGTACTTC | TRBJ2-7 | . | . | TRBV5-5
CASSLPGTGTGNTIYF | TGTGCCAGCAGTCTTCCCGGGACAGGGACTGGAAACACCATATATTTT | TRBJ1-3 | . | TRBD1 | TRBV28
CASSQQGAKNIQYF | TGTGCCAGCAGCCAACAGGGGGCCAAAAACATTCAGTACTTC | TRBJ2-4 | . | TRBD1 | TRBV6-2/TRBV6-3
CASSKGIAGEKIDEQFF | TGTGCCAGCAGCAAAGGCATAGCGGGAGAGAAAATTGATGAGCAGTTCTTC | TRBJ2-1 | . | . | TRBV21-1
CSAATGANTDTQYF | TGCAGCGCTGCGACAGGGGCGAACACAGATACGCAGTATTTT | TRBJ2-3 | . | TRBD1 | TRBV29-1
CASSITGQTGELFF | TGTGCCAGTAGTATAACGGGACAAACCGGGGAGCTGTTTTTT | TRBJ2-2 | . | . | TRBV19
CASSLREGTIYF | TGTGCCAGCAGCTTAAGGGAGGGCACCATATATTTT | TRBJ1-3 | . | . | TRBV7-2
CASSSGLAGATNTGELFF | TGCGCCAGCAGCTCGGGACTAGCGGGGGCTACGAACACCGGGGAGCTGTTTTTT | TRBJ2-2 | . | TRBD2 | TRBV5-1
CASNTFSIQYF | TGTGCCAGCAATACCTTCAGCATTCAGTACTTC | TRBJ2-4 | . | . | TRBV28
CASSLGSGKNTEAFF | TGCGCCAGCAGCTTGGGGTCCGGGAAGAACACTGAAGCTTTCTTT | TRBJ1-1 | . | . | TRBV5-1
CASSSSFRETQYF | TGTGCCAGCAGCTCATCGTTCAGGGAGACCCAGTACTTC | TRBJ2-5 | . | . | TRBV12-3/TRBV12-4
CASSVLAGGGNEQFF | TGTGCCAGTAGTGTCCTAGCGGGAGGGGGGAATGAGCAGTTCTTC | TRBJ2-1 | . | TRBD2 | TRBV19
CASSLPSNEQFF | TGTGCCAGCAGCCTTCCTTCCAATGAGCAGTTCTTC | TRBJ2-1 | . | . | TRBV5-5
CASSSTGLRTYQETQYF | TGCGCCAGCAGCAGCACAGGGCTAAGGACGTACCAAGAGACCCAGTACTTC | TRBJ2-5 | once | . | TRBV5-1
CASSRSGNTEAFF | TGTGCCAGCAGCAGGTCAGGGAACACTGAAGCTTTCTTT | TRBJ1-1 | . | . | TRBV7-9
CAWDQGGNSPLHF | TGTGCCTGGGACCAGGGAGGTAATTCACCCCTCCACTTT | TRBJ1-6 | . | . | TRBV30
CASTRLMTGNTEAFF | TGTGCCAGTACCCGACTAATGACAGGGAACACTGAAGCTTTCTTT | TRBJ1-1 | once | . | TRBV19
CASSPMTATGQKGATEAFF | TGTGCCAGCAGTCCGATGACCGCGACAGGGCAGAAGGGAGCCACTGAAGCTTTCTTT | TRBJ1-1 | . | TRBD1 | TRBV6-6
CASSHANHGYTF | TGTGCCAGCAGCCATGCGAACCATGGCTACACCTTC | TRBJ1-2 | . | . | TRBV3-1/TRBV3-2
CASSLGAAQRQPQHF | TGTGCCAGCAGTTTGGGGGCGGCCCAGAGGCAGCCCCAGCATTTT | TRBJ1-5 | few | . | TRBV28
CASSELGVNYGYTF | TGTGCCAGCAGTGAGCTTGGAGTAAACTATGGCTACACCTTC | TRBJ1-2 | . | . | TRBV28
CASSPSSSDYGYTF | TGCGCCAGCAGCCCGTCGTCCAGCGACTATGGCTACACCTTC | TRBJ1-2 | . | . | TRBV5-1
CAISDPGQGPGGYTF | TGTGCCATCAGTGATCCGGGACAGGGTCCCGGTGGCTACACCTTC | TRBJ1-2 | once | TRBD1 | TRBV10-3
CASSSTGSSEKLFF | TGTGCCAGCAGTTCGACAGGGTCTTCGGAAAAACTGTTTTTT | TRBJ1-4 | . | TRBD1 | TRBV6-5
CASSLERGISGNTIYF | TGTGCCAGCAGCTTAGAGCGGGGCATCTCTGGAAACACCATATATTTT | TRBJ1-3 | . | . | TRBV11-2
CASSLITGVNEQFF | TGTGCCAGCAGCTTAATAACGGGGGTCAATGAGCAGTTCTTC | TRBJ2-1 | . | . | TRBV7-9
CASSPSGTGSNQPQHF | TGTGCCAGCTCACCATCCGGGACAGGTAGCAATCAGCCCCAGCATTTT | TRBJ1-5 | . | TRBD1 | TRBV18
CASSMGLAAGELFF | TGTGCCAGTAGTATGGGACTAGCGGCCGGGGAGCTGTTTTTT | TRBJ2-2 | . | TRBD2 | TRBV19
CASSHPSRETQYF | TGTGCCAGCAGCCATCCTAGCCGGGAAACCCAGTACTTC | TRBJ2-5 | . | . | TRBV3-1/TRBV3-2
CASSDTRGLMMDQPQHF | TGTGCCAGCAGTGATACCAGGGGGCTGATGATGGATCAGCCCCAGCATTTT | TRBJ1-5 | . | TRBD1 | TRBV2
CASSRGLAANEQFF | TGTGCCAGTTCTCGGGGACTAGCGGCCAATGAGCAGTTCTTC | TRBJ2-1 | . | TRBD2 | TRBV19
CAISNDNSGTGGSQPQHF | TGTGCCATCAGCAACGATAACTCCGGGACAGGGGGGAGTCAGCCCCAGCATTTT | TRBJ1-5 | . | TRBD1 | TRBV10-3
CSASFPREGRRGEQYF | TGCAGTGCTAGTTTCCCGCGGGAGGGCCGAAGGGGTGAGCAGTACTTC | TRBJ2-7 | . | TRBD2 | TRBV20-1
CANPGQDTEAFF | TGTGCCAACCCGGGACAGGACACTGAAGCTTTCTTT | TRBJ1-1 | . | . | TRBV21-1
CASSSFGQASNTGELFF | TGTGCCAGCAGCTCCTTCGGACAGGCCTCGAACACCGGGGAGCTGTTTTTT | TRBJ2-2 | . | TRBD1 | TRBV28
CAWSPLGPTNEKLFF | TGTGCCTGGAGCCCGTTGGGGCCAACTAATGAAAAACTGTTTTTT | TRBJ1-4 | . | . | TRBV30
CASSRTRLVQETQYF | TGTGCCAGCAGCCGAACCCGACTAGTTCAAGAGACCCAGTACTTC | TRBJ2-5 | . | . | TRBV6-2/TRBV6-3
CASSSTINQPQHF | TGTGCCAGTAGTTCTACCATCAATCAGCCCCAGCATTTT | TRBJ1-5 | . | . | TRBV19
CASSSGGRNTGELFF | TGCGCCAGCAGTAGCGGGGGGAGGAACACCGGGGAGCTGTTTTTT | TRBJ2-2 | . | TRBD2 | TRBV10-1
CASSFTQESSYNEQFF | TGTGCCAGCAGTTTTACACAGGAGAGCTCCTACAATGAGCAGTTCTTC | TRBJ2-1 | . | . | TRBV6-5
CASSLEGLPAYEQYF | TGCGCCAGCAGCTTGGAGGGACTCCCAGCCTACGAGCAGTACTTC | TRBJ2-7 | once | . | TRBV5-1
CAWSVGWGHQETQYF | TGTGCCTGGAGTGTAGGATGGGGGCACCAAGAGACCCAGTACTTC | TRBJ2-5 | . | . | TRBV30
CASSSSRRPYNEQFF | TGTGCCAGCAGCTCTAGCAGGCGTCCCTACAATGAGCAGTTCTTC | TRBJ2-1 | . | . | TRBV3-1/TRBV3-2
CASIALSYNSPLHF | TGTGCCAGCATCGCCCTATCCTATAATTCACCCCTCCACTTT | TRBJ1-6 | . | . | TRBV6-5
CASSGDRGSTTYNEQFF | TGTGCCAGTAGTGGGGACAGGGGATCCACCACCTACAATGAGCAGTTCTTC | TRBJ2-1 | once | TRBD1 | TRBV19
CASSQQGSQPQHF | TGTGCCAGTAGTCAACAGGGGAGTCAGCCCCAGCATTTT | TRBJ1-5 | . | TRBD1 | TRBV19
CASRGTSQKNNEQFF | TGTGCCAGCAGGGGGACTAGCCAAAAAAACAATGAGCAGTTCTTC | TRBJ2-1 | once | TRBD2 | TRBV25-1
CASSTRQGRFEKLFF | TGTGCCAGCAGTACACGACAGGGACGGTTTGAAAAACTGTTTTTT | TRBJ1-4 | . | TRBD1 | TRBV28
CASSLAGGGNNQPQHF | TGTGCCAGCAGCTTAGCCGGTGGGGGGAATAATCAGCCCCAGCATTTT | TRBJ1-5 | . | . | TRBV7-2
CASSLERGGRTHEQYF | TGTGCCAGCAGCTTAGAGAGAGGCGGGAGGACCCACGAGCAGTACTTC | TRBJ2-7 | . | TRBD2 | TRBV11-2